The T cell receptor (beta chain) under discussion was sequenced for a study of CD8+ T cells in alopecia areata. Of note for this clone: Its antigen is not known.

Sequencing templates came from extracted RNA that was reverse transcribed into cDNA. Measured with immunoSEQ multiplex PCR; TCRdb has only the in-frame clones, and not every one. The data show under 150,000 clones, approximately 51% seen once. Treatment indicated: oral pan-JAK inhibitor, 5-10 mg twice daily. Lesional scalp punch biopsies and peripheral blood were collected from alopecia areata patients. CDR1 and CDR2 from the germline V gene are DFQATT and SNEGSKA (reference sequence). The CDR3 loop spans 11 amino acids. Deletions cut 6 bases from V and 4 bases from J, with 10 bases between. Whole-study results and caveats: Association of baseline CD8+ expansion with response is uncertain owing to one nonresponder.

Sequences were derived from CD4+ T cells sorted from blood, sampled at week 24, from a patient treated with tofacitinib. This chain joins TRBV20-1 and TRBJ2-7; D call uncertain. The source of this sequence is a human donor with alopecia areata. Here the CDR3 reads CSAPTEYEQYF. The CDR3 DNA reads TGCAGTGCGCCAACAGAATACGAGCAGTACTTC.